This T cell receptor beta chain was captured by sequencing in a study of T cell responses to AZD1222 COVID-19 vaccine. General observations from the study: Spike regions recognized by vaccine-associated CD4 TCRs spanned the protein, led by 160-218 and 743-854.

The CDR3 runs 13 residues. Trimming stripped 6 bases from V and 1 base from J, with 12 bases between. Germline CDR1 SQVTM, CDR2 ANQGSEA. On this clone itself: The target antigen is unknown.

TCRdb's table, derived via immunoSEQ multiplex PCR, lists solely in-frame clones and lacks some. The table has over 45,000 clones, roughly 90% seen once. The specimen was peripheral blood, collected on day 0 of AZD1222 vaccination. This TCR came from an adult in good health. The V call is TRBV29-1, the J call TRBJ1-1; maybe TRBD1 (5 bases). The CDR3: CSVSPGTNTEAFF. CDR3 bases: TGCAGCGTCTCACCCGGGACGAACACTGAAGCTTTCTTT.